This passage covers 28 T cell receptor beta chains from one sample sequenced in a study of post-analysis software for immune sequencing data. cDNA libraries for TCR beta contained unique molecular identifiers. One entry per CDR3 protein results from TCRdb running MiXCR on the PCR reads. The table shows approximately 160,000 distinct CDR3 sequences, with about 32% occurring only once. Regarding the study as a whole: Patients showed TRBV5-6, TRBV5-1 and TRBV20-1 among several TRBV segments more frequent than in controls.

Antigen specificity for these receptors is unknown. Sequencing was carried out using blood. The receptors were sampled from a girl aged 5-17 years with multiple sclerosis.

This clonotype showed up just a few times. The chain carries TRBV16 and TRBJ1-4, with a weak D call TRBD1 (6 bases). The CDR3 loop spans 15 amino acids. Germline-derived CDR1 and CDR2 are KGHSY and FQNENV. V dropped 4 bases and J dropped 0 bases, with 9 bases sitting between them. This CDR3 is CASSPWTATNEKLFF. The CDR3, as DNA: TGTGCCAGCAGCCCATGGACAGCAACTAATGAAAAACTGTTTTTT.

This sequence joins TRBV7-2 and TRBJ1-2, with 9 bases lining up with TRBD1. The CDR3 is 12 residues long. CDR1 and CDR2 from the germline V gene are SGHTA and FQGNSA. CDR3 sequence reads: CVLQGAWDGYTF. The CDR3 region has the DNA TGTGTCCTACAGGGGGCGTGGGATGGCTACACCTTC. Full variable domain (missing parts from reference TRBV7-2 and TRBJ1-2): GAGVSQSPSNKVTEKGKDVELRCDPISGHTALYWYRQSLGQGLEFLIYFQGNSAPDKSGLPSDRFSAERTGGSVSTLTIQRTQQEDSAVYLCVLQGAWDGYTFGSGTRLTVV.

This clonotype has only one observation. A much larger clone lies one base from this, so it may be a read error. It is likely a read error, because the conserved phenylalanine at the end of the CDR3 is missing. It is unclear where the CDR3 begins or ends on the DNA, so no DNA is shown, and the CDR3 is as TCRdb lists it. The chain links TRBV21-1 to TRBJ2-1; TRBD1 was called by the table and not checked on the DNA. TRBV21-1 is deemed a pseudogene. The CDR3 length equals 11 residues, ends included. The CDR3 sequence is CASISTDPGFV.

This clonotype came up a few times. The genes are TRBV4-2 and TRBJ1-4; D remains unclear. The CDR3 is 19 residues long. V dropped 5 bases and J dropped 2 bases, with 24 bases sitting between them. Germline V gene data show CDR1 as LGHNA and CDR2 as YNFKEQ. CDR3 sequence: CASSLEGPLTFVTNEKLFF. The CDR3 DNA reads as TGTGCCAGCAGCTTGGAAGGCCCCCTAACCTTCGTGACTAATGAAAAACTGTTTTTT.

The rearrangement joins TRBV6-1 to TRBJ1-1, with 8 bases lining up with TRBD1. After removal of 1 base from V and 1 base from J, the junction contained 5 bases not matched to a gene. This CDR3 region has 16 residues. Germline CDR1 MNHNS, CDR2 SASEGT. The CDR3 DNA sequence: TGTGCCAGCAGTGAAGTGGGACAGGATAGGAACACTGAAGCTTTCTTT. Its protein product is CASSEVGQDRNTEAFF.

This clonotype was counted ten times or more. This chain joins TRBV12-3 or TRBV12-4 and TRBJ2-5; 10 nucleotides line up with TRBD2. The CDR3 is 14 residues long. The V gene end was trimmed by 3 bases and the J gene end by 4 bases; junction bases not matched to a gene: 2. The CDR3 nucleotides are TGTGCCAGCAGTTTGGCTAGCGGGAGAGAGACCCAGTACTTC. This gives the protein CASSLASGRETQYF.

The chain uses TRBV7-2 and TRBJ1-6, with D possibly TRBD1 on 5 matching bases. The CDR3 is made up of 15 amino acids. Trimming cost V 4 bases and J 5 bases, with 12 bases left between them. Germline V gene sequence: CDR1 SGHTA, CDR2 FQGNSA. CDR3 DNA: TGTGCCAGCAGCTATGCCGGGACGGATAATTCACCCCTCCACTTT. Its protein product is CASSYAGTDNSPLHF.

The chain uses TRBV12-3 or TRBV12-4 and TRBJ2-1, with 7 bases fitting TRBD1. The last part of the DNA fits TRBJ2-7 better; the J call may be wrong. This CDR3 has 13 residues. The CDR3: CASSIRQGGEQYF. The CDR3 nucleotides are TGTGCCAGCAGTATACGACAGGGCGGTGAGCAGTACTTC.

The chain couples TRBV3-1 to TRBJ2-7; 7 nucleotides agree with TRBD2. J gave up 3 bases and V 3 bases, and 11 bases lay outside the gene matches. The length of the CDR3 is 16 residues. Germline CDR1 LGHDT, CDR2 YNNKEL (reference sequence). CDR3 protein: CASSHDLPRTSYEQYF. CDR3 DNA: TGTGCCAGCAGCCATGATCTCCCCCGGACTAGCTACGAGCAGTACTTC.

This clonotype showed up just a few times. V usage is TRBV28 and J usage is TRBJ2-7, with D perhaps TRBD2 (5 bases). The CDR3 contains 15 residues. Trimming shortened V by 6 bases and J by 6 bases, and 21 bases separated the two germline ends. Germline V gene sequence: CDR1 MDHEN, CDR2 SYDVKM. CDR3 bases: TGTGCCAGCAGCCAATACACAGCGGCCACGGGCGAGCAGTACTTC. Encoded protein: CASSQYTAATGEQYF.

This clonotype came up many times. J is TRBJ2-3 and V is TRBV29-1; a possible D gene is TRBD1 (6 bases). V gave up 3 bases and J gave up 3 bases, with 13 bases separating them. Germline CDR1 is SQVTM and CDR2 is ANQGSEA. The CDR3 consists of 14 residues. Here the CDR3 DNA reads TGCAGCGTTGAGATTTTAGGGGGTACAGATACGCAGTATTTT. It yields the protein CSVEILGGTDTQYF.

Comment on this clonotype: A much bigger clone sits one base away, suggesting this may be a read error. The CDR3 protein is CASGPRPSSAEAFF. CDR3 DNA sequence: TGTGCCAGCGGCCCTCGACCTTCCTCAGCGGAAGCTTTCTTT. The chain employs TRBV9 and TRBJ1-1, with D unresolved. Trimming removed 7 bases from V and 8 bases from J, with 21 bases in between. The CDR3 sequence is 14 residues long. Germline values: CDR1 SGDLS, CDR2 YYNGEE. Variable domain in full (rest from reference TRBV9 and TRBJ1-1): DSGVTQTPKHLITATGQRVTLRCSPRSGDLSVYWYQQSLDQGLQFLIQYYNGEERAKGNILERFSAQQFPDLHSELNLSSLELGDSALYFCASGPRPSSAEAFFGQGTRLTVV.

This clonotype was found many times. The chain couples TRBV12-3 or TRBV12-4 to TRBJ2-1, with TRBD1 matching over 8 bases. With 6 bases clipped from V and 9 bases from J, the junction kept 7 bases outside the gene matches. This CDR3 contains 13 residues. CDR3 loop: CASRLGQGSEQFF. CDR3 in DNA: TGTGCCAGCAGGCTTGGACAGGGCAGTGAGCAGTTCTTC.

In the case of this clonotype: Since a much larger clone is just one base distant, this may be a read error. This sequence joins TRBV12-3 or TRBV12-4 and TRBJ2-6; D unclear. V was cut by 2 bases and J by 4 bases, with 9 bases left in between. CDR3 length equals 15 residues. The CDR3 spells CASSLRVTGANVLTF. Written as DNA, the CDR3 is TGTGCCAGCAGTTTAAGGGTGACCGGGGCCAACGTCCTGACTTTC.

This clonotype showed up many times. The chain links TRBV6-5 to TRBJ2-5; D is perhaps TRBD1 (6 bases). The V and J ends lost 0 bases and 1 base respectively, with 12 bases between them. CDR3 length: 16 amino acids. Germline V gene data show CDR1 as MNHEY and CDR2 as SVGAGI. The CDR3 nucleotides are TGTGCCAGCAGTTACTCGACAGGAGTGACCCAAGAGACCCAGTACTTC. Translation: CASSYSTGVTQETQYF.

This clonotype was found many times. This sequence joins TRBV5-1 and TRBJ2-7; D unclear. The V and J ends lost 2 bases and 3 bases respectively, with 9 bases between them. The germline V gene encodes CDR1 SGHRS and CDR2 YFSETQ. This CDR3 is built from 13 residues. CDR3 in DNA: TGCGCCAGCAGCTTAGGCAGTAGCTACGAGCAGTACTTC. Encoded protein: CASSLGSSYEQYF.

In this sample, this clonotype turned up once. The chain is built from TRBV18 and TRBJ2-5; possible D gene TRBD1, 6 bases. Judging by the DNA end, TRBJ2-7 fits better; the J call may be wrong. The CDR3 is 17 amino acids. Germline assignment: CDR1 KGHSH and CDR2 LQKENI. The chain's CDR3 is CASSPFSGRTAPYEQYF. In DNA, the CDR3 is TGTGCCAGCTCACCATTTTCGGGCCGGACAGCTCCCTACGAGCAGTACTTC.

By frequency in the sample, this clonotype is medium-sized (0.01 to 0.1%). The chain couples TRBV10-3 to TRBJ2-7; possibly TRBD1 or TRBD2 for D (5 bases each). This CDR3 region has 13 residues. The V gene lost 8 bases and the J gene lost 4 bases, with 15 bases spanning the gap. Germline assignment: CDR1 ENHRY and CDR2 SYGVKD. The CDR3: CAIEGSNSYEQYF. For the CDR3, the DNA is TGTGCCATCGAGGGGTCCAACAGTTACGAGCAGTACTTC.

This clonotype was counted only a few times. V is TRBV5-1 and J is TRBJ2-5; 8 bases are shared with TRBD2. CDR1 SGHRS and CDR2 YFSETQ come from the germline V gene. The CDR3 is 17 amino acids. Unmatched junction bases numbered 12, after V lost 3 bases and J lost 2 bases. This CDR3 reads CASSSGGVGPLQETQYF. The CDR3 DNA follows: TGCGCCAGCAGCTCCGGGGGGGTGGGCCCTCTTCAAGAGACCCAGTACTTC.

This clonotype showed up just a few times. V is TRBV3-1 and J is TRBJ1-3; tentatively, D is TRBD1 (5 bases). The CDR3 is 16 amino acids. Trimming stripped 1 base from V and 2 bases from J, with 12 bases between. Per the germline V gene, CDR1 is LGHDT and CDR2 is YNNKEL (reference sequence). The CDR3 DNA follows: TGTGCCAGCAGCCAAGGGGGGAGGGTGCCTGGAAACACCATATATTTT. Its protein is CASSQGGRVPGNTIYF.

The V gene is TRBV12-3 or TRBV12-4, the J gene TRBJ2-3; D tentatively reads TRBD1 or TRBD2 (5 bases each). This CDR3 is built from 17 residues. With 4 bases removed from V and 4 bases from J, the gap between germline ends came to 21 bases. The CDR3 protein is CASSSPGRPPGPDTQYF. The CDR3 DNA reads TGTGCCAGCAGTTCACCGGGGCGTCCCCCGGGACCAGATACGCAGTATTTT.

The chain joins TRBV5-1 to TRBJ1-4; 7 bases agree with TRBD1. Germline V gene lookup returns CDR1 SGHRS and CDR2 YFSETQ. The CDR3 has 16 amino acids. Trimming removed 0 bases from V and 7 bases from J; junction bases left unmatched: 9. For the CDR3, the DNA is TGCGCCAGCAGCTTGGCCCAAGGGGGCAGAGGTGAAAAACTGTTTTTT. Its protein product is CASSLAQGGRGEKLFF.

This clonotype was detected ten times or more. V is TRBV5-1 and J is TRBJ2-1; D is undetermined. This CDR3 comprises 14 residues. Trimming cost V 1 base and J 4 bases, with 9 bases left between them. Germline V CDR1 and CDR2: SGHRS, YFSETQ. The CDR3 DNA reads TGCGCCAGCAGCTTGCAATCCGGTTACAATGAGCAGTTCTTC. This gives the protein CASSLQSGYNEQFF.

This sequence joins TRBV13 and TRBJ2-7; D may be TRBD1 (5 bases). The CDR3 spans 13 residues. The germline V gene encodes CDR1 PRHDT and CDR2 FYEKMQ (reference sequence). V gave up 6 bases and J gave up 5 bases, with 14 bases separating them. CDR3 in DNA: TGTGCCAGCAGTCCACAGGATTCCCACGAGCAGTACTTC. This translates into CASSPQDSHEQYF. Variable domain in full (rest from reference TRBV13 and TRBJ2-7): AAGVIQSPRHLIKEKRETATLKCYPIPRHDTVYWYQQGPGQDPQFLISFYEKMQSDKGSIPDRFSAQQFSDYHSELNMSSLELGDSALYFCASSPQDSHEQYFGPGTRLTVT.

A remark on this clonotype: Since a much larger clone is just one base distant, this may be a read error. This chain links TRBV7-6 with TRBJ2-3, with D tentatively TRBD2 (5 bases). The CDR3 is made up of 16 amino acids. Germline V gene sequence: CDR1 SGHVS, CDR2 FNYEAQ. The CDR3 DNA sequence: TGTGACAGCAGACCCTTGGTGGGAGTGGGGACAGATACGCAGTATTTT. Translated, it gives CDSRPLVGVGTDTQYF.

The sample holds many counts of this clonotype. The chain joins TRBV12-3 or TRBV12-4 to TRBJ2-7; maybe TRBD1 (6 bases). This CDR3 is built from 15 residues. Trimming cost V 5 bases and J 4 bases, with 18 bases left between them. CDR3 sequence reads: CASSGPQGDGYEQYF. The CDR3 nucleotides read TGTGCCAGCAGTGGACCACAGGGTGACGGGTACGAGCAGTACTTC.

This clonotype came up many times. The V and J genes are TRBV27 and TRBJ2-7; 7 bases match TRBD2. J gave up 7 bases and V 4 bases, and 16 bases lay outside the gene matches. This CDR3 comprises 16 residues. Germline values: CDR1 MNHEY, CDR2 SMNVEV (reference sequence). In nucleotides, the CDR3 is TGTGCCAGCAGTTCGGGGGGAAAGGGAGGAACTTTAGAGCAGTACTTC. Translated, it gives CASSSGGKGGTLEQYF.

The genes are TRBV7-2 and TRBJ1-2; the match to TRBD1 covers 7 bases. J gave up 6 bases and V 2 bases, and 3 bases lay outside the gene matches. The germline V gene encodes CDR1 SGHTA and CDR2 FQGNSA. The length of the CDR3 is 13 residues. The CDR3 DNA is TGTGCCAGCAGCTTACTTGGACAGGATGGCTACACCTTC. Its protein is CASSLLGQDGYTF.